This TCR beta chain was found in a study of T-cell memory formation after mild COVID-19. With constant-segment primers, 5'RACE yielded cDNA libraries of TCR alpha and TCR beta that carried sample barcodes and UMIs. Using its own MiXCR run on the 5' RACE reads, TCRdb lists one record per CDR3 protein. The table shows around 300,000 distinct CDR3 sequences, with roughly 13% occurring only once. Study-wide points: A balance of CD4 and CD8 characterized clones contracting day 15 to 85, whereas later expanders leaned CD4+. Detection of some responders pre-infection suggested pre-existing cross-reactive memory T cells participated.

As concerns this clonotype: Its antigen is currently unknown.

The V gene end was trimmed by 3 bases and the J gene end by 6 bases; junction bases not matched to a gene: 7. CDR3 length: 14 amino acids. CDR1 is SGDLS, CDR2 YYNGEE, per germline. This chain connects TRBV9 to TRBJ2-7; 9 positions match TRBD1. Sequenced: PBMCs or a T cell subset sorted from them (not recorded which). The sequence was collected from a man aged 18 to 30 who had mild COVID-19 (a few samples of this study predate the infection). Cell type and time point are not known. CDR3 nucleotide sequence: TGTGCCAGCAGCGGCCGGGACAGGGCAGGCGAGCAGTACTTC. Amino acids: CASSGRDRAGEQYF.